This is a list of T cell receptor beta chains from one sample in a study of OX40 agonist ivuxolimab in advanced cancers. Generated by immunoSEQ multiplex PCR, the TCRdb table keeps only in-frame clones and is missing some. The data show about 83,000 clones, with roughly 85% seen just once and roughly 0.7% held by the top ten. Sequencing was performed on CD4+ or CD8+ T cells sorted from blood, taken in a trial of the OX40 agonist ivuxolimab. The receptors were sampled from an adult with an advanced solid tumor such as melanoma, head and neck, liver or kidney cancer. CDR3s include the opening cysteine and the closing phenylalanine or tryptophan. D genes are given only for firm matches. The size field is filled for only some rows; it gives once, few, many or a size class.

size | J | length | D | V | DNA | CDR3
- | TRBJ2-5 | 14 | - | TRBV7-2 | TGTGCCAGCAGCTTAGGGGCCCTCCAAGAGACCCAGTACTTC | CASSLGALQETQYF
- | TRBJ1-1 | 14 | - | TRBV19 | TGTGCCAGTAGTGGCGGGACTGGGAACAGTGAAGCTTTCTTT | CASSGGTGNSEAFF
- | TRBJ2-1 | 11 | - | TRBV20-1 | TGCAGTGCCAGAAACCCCAATGAGCAGTTCTTC | CSARNPNEQFF
- | TRBJ1-6 | 15 | - | TRBV7-9 | TGTGCCAGCAGCTTGGGCGGGACCTCTAATTCACCCCTCCACTTT | CASSLGGTSNSPLHF
- | TRBJ1-2 | 11 | - | TRBV20-1 | TGCAGTGCTACAGAAAACTATGGCTACACCTTC | CSATENYGYTF
- | TRBJ2-5 | 14 | - | TRBV6-5 | TGTGCCAGCAGTTACTCCTCGGCACGAGAGACCCAGTACTTC | CASSYSSARETQYF
- | TRBJ1-1 | 13 | - | TRBV14 | TGTGCCAGCAGCCGTGGGTCGAACACTGAAGCTTTCTTT | CASSRGSNTEAFF
once | TRBJ1-2 | 12 | TRBD1 | TRBV7-9 | TGTGCCAGCAGCCCCGGACAGGGCCGCCACACCTTC | CASSPGQGRHTF
- | TRBJ1-6 | 16 | TRBD1 | TRBV27 | TGTGCCAGCAGTCCGGGACAGGGCATGTATAATTCACCCCTCCACTTT | CASSPGQGMYNSPLHF
- | TRBJ2-2 | 13 | TRBD1 | TRBV7-3 | TGTGCCAGCAGCCCGACAGGGCCCGGGGAGCTGTTTTTT | CASSPTGPGELFF
- | TRBJ1-1 | 15 | - | TRBV18 | TGTGCCAGCTCATCCTTGGGGGGCCCGAACACTGAAGCTTTCTTT | CASSSLGGPNTEAFF
few | TRBJ1-6 | 15 | - | TRBV7-2 | TGTGCCAGCAGCTTACAGGCTAGCTTATCTTCACCCCTCCACTTT | CASSLQASLSSPLHF
- | TRBJ2-5 | 17 | TRBD1 | TRBV5-1 | TGCGCCAGCAGCTTGGGAGGCGGGGACAGGGGTCGGGAGACCCAGTACTTC | CASSLGGGDRGRETQYF
once | TRBJ2-7 | 16 | TRBD2 | TRBV9 | TGTGCCAGCAGCGCCCAAACTAGCGGGGCAACCTACGAGCAGTACTTC | CASSAQTSGATYEQYF
- | TRBJ2-3 | 15 | - | TRBV27 | TGTGCCAGCAGGTACAGTTTTTTCGGCACAGATACGCAGTATTTT | CASRYSFFGTDTQYF
- | TRBJ2-2 | 15 | TRBD1 | TRBV30 | TGTGCCTGGAGTGTCCAGGGGGCGGTGACCGGGGAGCTGTTTTTT | CAWSVQGAVTGELFF
once | TRBJ2-1 | 15 | TRBD1 | TRBV7-2 | TGTGCCAGCAGCTCTACAGGGGGGATCTACAATGAGCAGTTCTTC | CASSSTGGIYNEQFF
- | TRBJ2-5 | 16 | - | TRBV19 | TGTGCCAGTAGACCGTTCCCTGGGGGGGCGGGAGAGACCCAGTACTTC | CASRPFPGGAGETQYF
few | TRBJ2-2 | 15 | - | TRBV7-2 | TGTGCCAGCAGCTTAAACGGGGCGAACACCGGGGAGCTGTTTTTT | CASSLNGANTGELFF
once | TRBJ2-1 | 14 | - | TRBV19 | TGTGCCAGTAGTATGAGGGGGGGATACAATGAGCAGTTCTTC | CASSMRGGYNEQFF
- | TRBJ1-1 | 13 | - | TRBV6-1 | TGTGCCAGCAGCCTGACAGGCGGCGCTGAAGCTTTCTTT | CASSLTGGAEAFF
- | TRBJ1-5 | 16 | - | TRBV7-6 | TGTGCCAGCAGCTTAGCCGCAGGGAATAGCAATCAGCCCCAGCATTTT | CASSLAAGNSNQPQHF
- | TRBJ2-5 | 15 | TRBD2 | TRBV9 | TGTGCCAGCAGCGTGGACGGGACTAGCTATCAGACCCAGTACTTC | CASSVDGTSYQTQYF
- | TRBJ2-1 | 16 | - | TRBV27 | TGTGCCAGCATTCAACAAGGACGGTCCTCCTACAATGAGCAGTTCTTC | CASIQQGRSSYNEQFF
- | TRBJ2-7 | 16 | TRBD1 | TRBV10-3 | TGTGCCATCAGTGATTTGAGAAAGGGGGCTGGAGGCGAGCAGTACTTC | CAISDLRKGAGGEQYF
- | TRBJ1-2 | 14 | TRBD1 | TRBV5-6 | TGTGCCAGCAGCCGACGGGGGACAGACTATGGCTACACCTTC | CASSRRGTDYGYTF
- | TRBJ2-1 | 11 | - | TRBV7-9 | TGTGCCAGCAGCTTAGACAATGAGCAGTTCTTC | CASSLDNEQFF
- | TRBJ2-6 | 18 | - | TRBV7-9 | TGTGCCAGCAGTTTCCGAAGGGGGATGACTTCTGGGGCCAACGTCCTGACTTTC | CASSFRRGMTSGANVLTF
- | TRBJ2-2 | 15 | - | TRBV7-7 | TGTGCCAGCAGCCCAGAGTCAGGGCGGACCGGGGAGCTGTTTTTT | CASSPESGRTGELFF
- | TRBJ2-7 | 13 | TRBD1 | TRBV7-3 | TGTGCCAGCAGCGCCGGACAGGTGGGCGAGCAGTACTTC | CASSAGQVGEQYF
- | TRBJ2-3 | 12 | - | TRBV29-1 | TGCAGCGCTGAATATAGCACAGATACGCAGTATTTT | CSAEYSTDTQYF
- | TRBJ2-2 | 14 | - | TRBV4-3 | TGCGCCAGCGCCGCAGGGACCAACACCGGGGAGCTGTTTTTT | CASAAGTNTGELFF
- | TRBJ2-3 | 16 | TRBD2 | TRBV7-9 | TGTGCCAGCAGCCCCTGGGGGGGGACTAGCACAGATACGCAGTATTTT | CASSPWGGTSTDTQYF
- | TRBJ1-5 | 13 | - | TRBV30 | TGTGCCTGGAGTACTAGCTTGGAGGGGACCCAGCATTTT | CAWSTSLEGTQHF
- | TRBJ2-1 | 13 | - | TRBV7-2 | TGTGCCAGCAGCTTCGCAGCCTACAATGAGCAGTTCTTC | CASSFAAYNEQFF
- | TRBJ1-4 | 17 | - | TRBV4-1 | TGCGCCAGCAGCCGGGGCTCCGGGAGTGCAACTAATGAAAAACTGTTTTTT | CASSRGSGSATNEKLFF
- | TRBJ1-1 | 14 | - | TRBV7-6 | TGTGCCAGCAGCCCTGCCCCGAGAGACACTGAAGCTTTCTTT | CASSPAPRDTEAFF
- | TRBJ2-7 | 11 | - | TRBV7-9 | TGTGCCACAGCAGGCGCCTACGAGCAGTACTTC | CATAGAYEQYF
- | TRBJ1-2 | 14 | - | TRBV5-3 | TGTGCCAGCAGCCCAACGGACAGAAACTATGGCTACACCTTC | CASSPTDRNYGYTF
- | TRBJ1-1 | 16 | TRBD1 | TRBV5-4 | TGTGCCAGCAGGCCCGGGACAGGGACGGGGAACACTGAAGCTTTCTTT | CASRPGTGTGNTEAFF
- | TRBJ1-2 | 13 | - | TRBV6-5 | TGTGCCAGCAGTTACTGGGACCAGGGGGGCTACACCTTC | CASSYWDQGGYTF
- | TRBJ1-2 | 13 | - | TRBV6-1 | TGTGCCAGCAATGAACCAGAAAACTATGGCTACACCTTC | CASNEPENYGYTF
- | TRBJ1-2 | 15 | - | TRBV13 | TGTGCCAGCAGCTCACGGGACGGGAAAAACTATGGCTACACCTTC | CASSSRDGKNYGYTF
once | TRBJ2-7 | 14 | TRBD1 | TRBV6-6 | TGTGCCAGCCATGGGACAGCTTTCTCCTACGAGCAGTACTTC | CASHGTAFSYEQYF
- | TRBJ2-7 | 15 | - | TRBV30 | TGTGCCTGGAGTTCCGGACCCAGAGGCGCCTACGAGCAGTACTTC | CAWSSGPRGAYEQYF
- | TRBJ1-2 | 14 | - | TRBV5-4 | TGTGCCAGCAGCTCTGTTGACCCACGGGATGGCTACACCTTC | CASSSVDPRDGYTF
- | TRBJ2-7 | 14 | - | TRBV18 | TGTGCCAGCTCCCCGGGGGCAGAGACCTACGAGCAGTACTTC | CASSPGAETYEQYF
once | TRBJ2-3 | 15 | TRBD2 | TRBV30 | TGTGCCTCCACCGGGACTAGCGGGGTCACAGATACGCAGTATTTT | CASTGTSGVTDTQYF
- | TRBJ2-7 | 14 | TRBD2 | TRBV2 | TGTGCCAGCAGTGTAACGGGGGGGAGTTACGAGCAGTACTTC | CASSVTGGSYEQYF
- | TRBJ2-7 | 13 | - | TRBV6-5 | TGTGCCAGCAGGACAGGTGACTCCTACGAGCAGTACTTC | CASRTGDSYEQYF
- | TRBJ2-5 | 15 | - | TRBV5-4 | TGTGCCACCGGGGGAAAAGGGGGCGACTTAAAGACCCAGTACTTC | CATGGKGGDLKTQYF
few | TRBJ2-7 | 16 | - | TRBV4-3 | TGCGCCAGCAGCCAAGACGGCGGGGGCCACTCCTACGAGCAGTACTTC | CASSQDGGGHSYEQYF
once | TRBJ2-1 | 14 | - | TRBV7-3 | TGTGCCAGCAGCCCGTCTCGGAGTGGGAATGAGCAGTTCTTC | CASSPSRSGNEQFF
- | TRBJ2-3 | 16 | TRBD1 | TRBV4-3 | TGCGCCAGCAGCCAGGGATACGACAGGGGATCAGATACGCAGTATTTT | CASSQGYDRGSDTQYF